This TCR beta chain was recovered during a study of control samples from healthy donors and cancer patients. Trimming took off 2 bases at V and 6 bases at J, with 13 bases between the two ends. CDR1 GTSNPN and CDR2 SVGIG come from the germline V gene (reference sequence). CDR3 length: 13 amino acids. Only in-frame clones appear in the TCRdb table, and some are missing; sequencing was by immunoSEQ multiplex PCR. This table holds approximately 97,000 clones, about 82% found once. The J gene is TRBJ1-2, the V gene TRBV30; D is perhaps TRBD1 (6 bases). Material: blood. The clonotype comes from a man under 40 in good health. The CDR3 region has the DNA TGTGCCTGGAGTCCACAGGGAAGGAATGGCTACACCTTC. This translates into CAWSPQGRNGYTF.